This entry concerns a single T cell receptor beta chain. Which antigen it targets is not known. The record has no base qualities; no much larger clone is one base away. The data were obtained in a study of blood T cell repertoires in COVID-19 (dated by TCRdb to 2020 to 2021). Regarding the study in general: The collaborator samples originated in the United States, Italy and Spain and spanned the acute and convalescent phases of COVID-19. The material from the prospective study consisted of cDNA or gDNA derived from T cells, B-cell-depleted T cells, or PBMCs. Subjects who had been exposed to COVID-19, were actively infected with it, or had recovered from it provided the deeply sampled blood TCRbeta repertoires that made up the dataset. The repertoires were made available in a free public database intended to serve as a resource for research on the immune response to SARS-CoV-2. Samples came from the ongoing ImmuneRACE study (first 160 participants) plus 1,254 subjects from 6 global collaborators. The sample metadata nearly always contained a de-identified subject ID, COVID-19 status, age in years and sex. Where available, HLA class I and class II types were obtained from metadata supplied by the sample provider rather than from assay-based typing.

Paper-wide results and their limitations: Clinical and demographic metadata were provided uncurated, with the amount varying by source and participant.

CDR3 length: 14 amino acids, cysteine to phenylalanine. Just CDR3 DNA is preserved here, 42 bases in frame from base 1. The V end gives up 5 bases and the J end 1 base, leaving 4 bases in the junction not matched to a gene. CDR1 SGHNT and CDR2 YYREEE were looked up in the germline V gene (reference sequence). The immunoSEQ Assay, a bias-controlled multiplex PCR, was used to amplify TCRbeta CDR3 regions from genomic DNA. The study's processing was this. Within the assay, amplification of reference gene primers was used to estimate how many nucleated cells each sample contained. Sequence reads were collapsed and filtered to measure the absolute abundance of every unique TCRbeta CDR3 rearrangement. Productive Simpson clonality was computed per sample as the square root of Simpson's diversity index over productive rearrangements. TCRdb re-hosts the immuneACCESS table, in-frame sequences only. Its copies lack some clones; in the studies checked, an unresolved V gene accounts for under half of them, and the cause for the rest is not known. Clone size and the V and J calls come from that table; the DNA yielded D and trimming. The table for this sample lists some 200,000 clones; 70% to 90% of them were counted only once. The ten largest make up approximately 0.75% of the sample.

Each collaborating institution followed its own protocols to collect whole blood in K2EDTA tubes. For TCRbeta analysis, collaborators shipped samples in one of three forms: frozen whole blood, isolated PBMCs, or DNA extracted from either of those sample types. The sequence derives from a woman in her 70s with acute or convalescent COVID-19. The sample consisted of peripheral blood. Recombination joined TRBV5-4 with TRBJ2-7, with 9 bases aligning to TRBD1. The CDR3 region has the sequence CASRSGTGSYEQYF. The base sequence is TGTGCCAGCAGATCCGGGACAGGGTCCTACGAGCAGTACTTC.